The 21 T cell receptor beta chains below all came from one sample that was sequenced in a study of monozygotic twins with inflammatory bowel disease (dated by TCRdb to the late 2010s). The library was generated by 5' RACE. The instrument was an Illumina HiSeq 2500. Reprocessed by TCRdb, the reads give a single entry per CDR3 protein sequence, without DNA. This specimen's table enumerates 110,000 to 150,000 distinct CDR3 sequences. The ten largest clones add up to over 1% of the sample. The sample taken for sequencing was blood. The receptors derive from a human donor with ulcerative colitis or Crohn's disease, or a healthy co-twin of an affected twin (not recorded which).

The rearrangement uses TRBV3-1 and TRBJ2-5; the TRBD2 assignment by TCRdb is unverifiable without DNA. Germline lookup yields CDR1 LGHDT and CDR2 YNNKEL (reference sequence). The CDR3 totals 15 residues. The CDR3 reads CASSQDVVAGGTQYF.

The chain carries TRBV15 and TRBJ2-5. Germline CDR1 and CDR2: LNHNV and YYDKDF (reference sequence). The CDR3 runs to 14 residues. The CDR3 loop reads CATSRAGSQETQYF.

The V call is TRBV20-1, the J call TRBJ2-1; TCRdb proposes TRBD2, but this gene call is untestable without DNA. Germline V gene sequence: CDR1 DFQATT, CDR2 SNEGSKA (reference sequence). There are 14 residues in the CDR3. CDR3 in amino acids: CSATSGLAQNEQFF.

The rearrangement joins TRBV19 to TRBJ1-5. Per germline, CDR1 LNHDA and CDR2 SQIVND (reference sequence). This CDR3 contains 13 residues. This CDR3 is CASSILRNQPQHF.

The V gene is TRBV20-1, the J gene TRBJ2-7; the TCRdb D gene call, TRBD1, has no DNA to confirm it. The CDR3 is 12 amino acids. Germline V gives CDR1 DFQATT, CDR2 SNEGSKA (reference sequence). The CDR3 loop reads CSLTGDRYEQYF.

V gene TRBV28 combines with J gene TRBJ1-6; TCRdb indicates TRBD1, and absent DNA this call remains unverified. Germline loops: CDR1 MDHEN, CDR2 SYDVKM. CDR3 length: 15 residues. CDR3 protein: CAIGTGSSYNSPLHF.

The rearrangement links TRBV18 to TRBJ1-4; without DNA, the TCRdb call of TRBD1 cannot be checked. In germline, CDR1 is KGHSH, CDR2 LQKENI. The CDR3 covers 20 residues. Here the CDR3 reads CASSLRVAGPSPGTNEKLFF.

V and J are TRBV9 and TRBJ2-5; without DNA, the TCRdb call of TRBD1 cannot be checked. Germline CDR1 reads SGDLS; CDR2 reads YYNGEE. The CDR3 is 14 residues long. This CDR3 reads CASSPGWGRETQYF.

The gene calls are TRBV9 and TRBJ2-5. The CDR3 covers 14 residues. CDR1 is SGDLS and CDR2 is YYNGEE in the germline V gene. CDR3 in amino acids: CASSPRRNQETQYF.

The chain's CDR3 is CSGPGGPTDTQYF. J is TRBJ2-3 and V is TRBV20-1; without DNA, the TCRdb call of TRBD1 cannot be checked. The CDR3 is made up of 13 amino acids. Germline-derived CDR1 and CDR2 are DFQATT and SNEGSKA (reference sequence).

CDR3 residues: CASSPRGQGIENSPLHF. This sequence joins TRBV18 and TRBJ1-6; the D gene TCRdb calls, TRBD1, cannot be checked with no DNA. The CDR3 has 17 residues. Germline assignment: CDR1 KGHSH and CDR2 LQKENI.

The gene calls are TRBV12-3 or TRBV12-4 and TRBJ1-4. CDR3 length: 13 amino acids. CDR3 amino acids: CASNRVSNEKLFF.

V usage is TRBV7-2 and J usage is TRBJ2-6; as DNA is missing, the TRBD1 call by TCRdb cannot be tested. In germline, CDR1 is SGHTA, CDR2 FQGNSA. CDR3 length: 16 amino acids. The CDR3 here is CASSPQGVSGANVLTF.

The rearrangement links TRBV29-1 to TRBJ2-2; there is no DNA to check the TCRdb D call of TRBD2. Germline lookup yields CDR1 SQVTM and CDR2 ANQGSEA. The CDR3 spans 14 residues. The CDR3 spells CSVLAGVTTGELFF.

The chain is built from TRBV5-1 and TRBJ1-6; with no DNA, the TCRdb D assignment of TRBD1 cannot be verified. Germline V gene lookup returns CDR1 SGHRS and CDR2 YFSETQ. The CDR3 contains 15 residues. The CDR3 loop is CASSPRQGRDSPLHF.

This chain connects TRBV6-5 to TRBJ2-7; TCRdb picks TRBD1, but there is no DNA to check that call. Germline V gene data show CDR1 as MNHEY and CDR2 as SVGAGI. The CDR3 is made up of 15 amino acids. The CDR3 reads CASSYSMVQGYEQYF.

The chain links TRBV4-3 to TRBJ2-7. From germline, CDR1 is LGHNA and CDR2 YSLEER. The CDR3 spans 17 residues. The CDR3 here is CASSQDKSSSGPYEQYF.

This chain connects TRBV25-1 to TRBJ2-4; the TCRdb call, TRBD1, lacks DNA for checking. The length of the CDR3 is 13 residues. Germline V gives CDR1 MGHDK, CDR2 SYGVNS. The CDR3 sequence: CASRQGTKNIQYF.

The chain carries TRBV7-2 and TRBJ2-1; TCRdb proposes TRBD2, but this gene call is untestable without DNA. The CDR3 has 16 amino acids. Per the germline V gene, CDR1 is SGHTA and CDR2 is FQGNSA. CDR3 region: CASSRDYSSSYNEQFF.

The J gene is TRBJ1-2, the V gene TRBV10-1. Germline CDR1 and CDR2: WNHNN and SYGVQD (reference sequence). The CDR3 loop spans 13 amino acids. The CDR3 here is CASSERQDYGYTF.

This clonotype is identified as medium-sized from frequency. The CDR3 sequence: CASSPRTGVNQPQHF. This chain links TRBV18 with TRBJ1-5; the D call of TRBD1 rests on TCRdb alone, since no DNA is present to check it. CDR3 length equals 15 residues. CDR1 is KGHSH and CDR2 is LQKENI in the germline V gene.